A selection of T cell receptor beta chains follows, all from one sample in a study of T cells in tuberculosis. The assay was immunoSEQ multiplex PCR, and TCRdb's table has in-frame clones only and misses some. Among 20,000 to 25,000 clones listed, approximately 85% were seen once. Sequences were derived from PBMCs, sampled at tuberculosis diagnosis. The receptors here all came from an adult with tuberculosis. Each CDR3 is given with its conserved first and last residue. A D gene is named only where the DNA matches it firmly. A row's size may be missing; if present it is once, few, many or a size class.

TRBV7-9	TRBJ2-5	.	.	TGTGCCAGCGGGAGTGTGGCCGGGGGTCACCAAGAGACCCAGTACTTC	CASGSVAGGHQETQYF
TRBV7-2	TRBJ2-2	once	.	TGTGCCAGCAGCCTGACACCACTCGCGAACACCGGGGAGCTGTTTTTT	CASSLTPLANTGELFF
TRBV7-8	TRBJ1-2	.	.	TGTGCCAGCAGCTTAGAGGGGGGGCAGAGTGGCTACACCTTC	CASSLEGGQSGYTF
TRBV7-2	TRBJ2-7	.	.	TGTGCCAGCAGCTTACGGTCACCCTACGAGCAGTACTTC	CASSLRSPYEQYF
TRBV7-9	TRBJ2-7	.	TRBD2	TGTGCCAGCAGGCGGACTAGCGGGAGGGTTCGCTCCTACGAGCAGTACTTC	CASRRTSGRVRSYEQYF
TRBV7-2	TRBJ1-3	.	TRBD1	TGTGCCAGCAGACCGACAGGGGCCGCTGGAAACACCATATATTTT	CASRPTGAAGNTIYF
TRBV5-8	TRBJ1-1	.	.	TGTGCCAGCGCTCGAGGTTTTGGCACCGAGAACACTGAAGCTTTCTTT	CASARGFGTENTEAFF
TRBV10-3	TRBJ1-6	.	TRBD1	TGTGCCATCAGTGACGACAGGGGGAATTCACCCCTCCACTTT	CAISDDRGNSPLHF
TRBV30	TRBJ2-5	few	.	TGTGCCTTCGAGGAGTTCGGGGAGACCCAGTACTTC	CAFEEFGETQYF
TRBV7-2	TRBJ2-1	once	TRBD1	TGTGCCAGCAGCTTGGGCGGGCAGGGGGAAAGGGGCGAGCAGTTCTTC	CASSLGGQGERGEQFF
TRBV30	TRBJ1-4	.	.	TGTGCCTGGAGTGTAGGCGGGGTAGAAAAACTGTTTTTT	CAWSVGGVEKLFF
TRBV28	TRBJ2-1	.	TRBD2	TGTGCCAGCAGACTCGGGAGGGGATCCTACAATGAGCAGTTCTTC	CASRLGRGSYNEQFF
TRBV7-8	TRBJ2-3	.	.	TGTGCCAGCAGCACGGGGAGTACGCAGTATTTT	CASSTGSTQYF
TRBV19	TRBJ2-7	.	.	TGTGCCAGTAGTAGGACAGTTTCCTACGAGCAGTACTTC	CASSRTVSYEQYF
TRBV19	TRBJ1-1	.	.	TGTGCCAGTAGTATTCGGGTTTTGAACACTGAAGCTTTCTTT	CASSIRVLNTEAFF
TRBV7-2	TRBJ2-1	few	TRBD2	TGTGCCAGCAGCTTAGTCGGGGGGGCATATGAGCAGTTCTTC	CASSLVGGAYEQFF
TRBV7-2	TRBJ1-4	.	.	TGTGCCAGCAGCTTACGGGTCTCTAGAGAAAAACTGTTTTTT	CASSLRVSREKLFF
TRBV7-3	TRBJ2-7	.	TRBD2	TGTGCCAGCAGCTATATACCGGGACTAGCGGCTTACGAGCAGTACTTC	CASSYIPGLAAYEQYF
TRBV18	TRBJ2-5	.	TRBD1	TGTGCCAGCTCACGGACCGGGACAGGGACGGGGGAGACCCAGTACTTC	CASSRTGTGTGETQYF
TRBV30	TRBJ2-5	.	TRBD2	TGTGCCTGGAGTGTTACGCGGACTAGCGGAGGAGGGGAGACCCAGTACTTC	CAWSVTRTSGGGETQYF
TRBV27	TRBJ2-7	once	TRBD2	TGTGCCAGCAGTCCCGGCAGCGGGGGTTTCTACGAGCAGTACTTC	CASSPGSGGFYEQYF
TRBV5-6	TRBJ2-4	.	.	TGTGCCAGCAGCGGTGGGACATTTAAAAACATTCAGTACTTC	CASSGGTFKNIQYF
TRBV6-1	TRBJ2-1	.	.	TGTGCCAGCAGTGAGGGCGGGATATACAATGAGCAGTTCTTC	CASSEGGIYNEQFF
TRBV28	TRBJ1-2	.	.	TGTGCCAGCAGCCGAAGACAGTTTTCTGCGGGCTACACCTTC	CASSRRQFSAGYTF
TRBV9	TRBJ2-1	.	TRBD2	TGTGCCAGCAGCGTGATAGCGGGGAACAATGAGCAGTTCTTC	CASSVIAGNNEQFF
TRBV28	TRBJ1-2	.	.	TGTGCCAGCACAACAGCTAACTATGGCTACACCTTC	CASTTANYGYTF
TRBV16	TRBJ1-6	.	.	TGTGCCAGCAGCCACCTCGAGGGGGTGGGACCCCTCCACTTT	CASSHLEGVGPLHF
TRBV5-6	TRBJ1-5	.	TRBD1	TGTGCCAGCAGCCGGGGACAGGGGGGACAACAGCCCCAGCATTTT	CASSRGQGGQQPQHF
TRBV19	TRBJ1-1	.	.	TGTGCCAGTAGTATCGGCGGGCCCGGCCTAGGCACTGAAGCTTTCTTT	CASSIGGPGLGTEAFF
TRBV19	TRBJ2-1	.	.	TGTGCCAGTAGTACCGGACAGAATGAGCAGTTCTTC	CASSTGQNEQFF
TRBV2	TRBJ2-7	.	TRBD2	TGTGCCAGCAGCCGGACCGGGGGGTACGAGCAGTACTTC	CASSRTGGYEQYF
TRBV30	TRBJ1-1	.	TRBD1	TGTGCCTGGAGTGACCGGGACAGGGGCCTCTTGGAAGCTTTCTTT	CAWSDRDRGLLEAFF
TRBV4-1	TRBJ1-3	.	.	TGCGCCAGCAGCCAAATCGGCTCTGGAAACACCATATATTTT	CASSQIGSGNTIYF
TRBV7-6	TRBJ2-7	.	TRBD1	TGTGCCAGCAGCGCCGGGACAGGGACCGAGCAGTACTTC	CASSAGTGTEQYF
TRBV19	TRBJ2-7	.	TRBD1	TGTGCCAGTAGTATAAGCAGGACAGGGTCCTACGAGCAGTACTTC	CASSISRTGSYEQYF
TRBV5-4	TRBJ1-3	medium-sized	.	TGTGCCAGCAGCTTGAAAACGGGTCCTCGAACCGAGGAATATTTT	CASSLKTGPRTEEYF
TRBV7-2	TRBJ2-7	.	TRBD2	TGTGCCAGCAGCTTGGGACTAGCGGGAACCTACGAGCAGTACTTC	CASSLGLAGTYEQYF
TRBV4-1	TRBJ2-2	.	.	TGCGCCAGCAGCCAAGCACAGGGAGGGGGAAAGAACACCGGGGAGCTGTTTTTT	CASSQAQGGGKNTGELFF
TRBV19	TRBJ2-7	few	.	TGTGCCAGTAGTATAGGGGGTATTGGGGCGTACGAGCAGTACTTC	CASSIGGIGAYEQYF
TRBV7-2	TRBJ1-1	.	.	TGTGCCAGCAGCCCGTCCCCCTGGGCGGAGGGAGGTTACACTGAAGCTTTCTTT	CASSPSPWAEGGYTEAFF
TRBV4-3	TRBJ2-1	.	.	TGCGCCAGCAGCCGTGGGGGGGCCGGGTACAATGAGCAGTTCTTC	CASSRGGAGYNEQFF
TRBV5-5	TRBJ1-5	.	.	TGTGCCAGCAGCTTGGACTGGAGCAATCAGCCCCAGCATTTT	CASSLDWSNQPQHF
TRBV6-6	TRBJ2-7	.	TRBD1	TGTGCCAGCAGTACCCCGGGACAGGGGGCAAAATACGAGCAGTACTTC	CASSTPGQGAKYEQYF
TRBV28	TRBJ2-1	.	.	TGTGCCAGCAGCGTAGCCGGAGCAGTCTACAATGAGCAGTTCTTC	CASSVAGAVYNEQFF
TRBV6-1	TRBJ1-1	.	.	TGTGCCAGCAGTGACAGGGACAAAACGGATGAGAGCGGTCTCTTT	CASSDRDKTDESGLF
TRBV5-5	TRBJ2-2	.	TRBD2	TGTGCCAGCAGCTCGGGGACTAGTCAAGTGACCGGGGAGCTGTTTTTT	CASSSGTSQVTGELFF
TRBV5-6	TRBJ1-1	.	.	TGTGCCAGCAGCTTGTCCAGGGTGGGTGAAGCTTTCTTT	CASSLSRVGEAFF
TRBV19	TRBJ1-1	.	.	TGTGCCAGTAGTTCCGGCCCGAAGGGGGACACTGAAGCTTTCTTT	CASSSGPKGDTEAFF
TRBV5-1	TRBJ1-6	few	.	TGCGCCAGCAGCTTGGACTGGAGCTCCTATAATTCACCCCTCCACTTT	CASSLDWSSYNSPLHF
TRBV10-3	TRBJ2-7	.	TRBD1	TGTGCCATCAGTCAGGGGGCGGGCTACGAGCAGTACTTC	CAISQGAGYEQYF